The present T cell receptor beta chain was sequenced within a study of T cells in localized non-small cell lung cancer. The method was immunoSEQ multiplex PCR; TCRdb's version includes in-frame clones alone and lacks a portion of them. The data contain fewer than 100,000 clones, about 87% of them singletons. This clone has a handful of counts. The sequence was obtained from a man aged 35 to 70 with stage I squamous cell lung carcinoma. The sample here was peripheral blood, taken before any cancer treatment.

Here the CDR3 reads CASSQGQRTTEAFF. CDR3 sequence (DNA): TGTGCCAGCAGCCAGGGACAGAGAACAACTGAAGCTTTCTTT. The rearrangement uses TRBV5-4 and TRBJ1-1; 7 bases line up with TRBD1. J lost 5 bases, V lost 4 bases, and 8 bases had no gene match. Germline V lookup: CDR1 SGHNT, CDR2 YYREEE (reference sequence). The CDR3 runs to 14 residues.